These T cell receptor beta chains were read from a single sample in a study of Tregs in tolerant kidney transplant recipients. Sequencing used immunoSEQ multiplex PCR; TCRdb keeps in-frame clones, though not all of them. The sample holds approximately 100,000 clones, 80% to 95% seen once. The sample in question was CD4+ T cells from blood, obtained before the transplant. These receptors were taken from a human donor who received a combined kidney and bone marrow transplant. Both conserved end residues are part of each CDR3. Fields, in order: CDR3 length, clone size, V gene, D gene, J gene, CDR3 protein, CDR3 DNA. D genes are given only for firm matches. Clone size is shown for a subset of rows, as once, few, many or a class of expanded clone.

13	-	TRBV7-7	-	TRBJ2-1	CASSLDFYNEQFF	TGTGCCAGCAGCTTAGACTTCTACAATGAGCAGTTCTTC
16	-	TRBV9	TRBD1	TRBJ2-3	CASSVEGTGPVDTQYF	TGTGCCAGCAGCGTAGAGGGGACAGGGCCAGTAGATACGCAGTATTTT
15	-	TRBV6-5	-	TRBJ2-5	CASSSTWKGEETQYF	TGTGCCAGCAGCTCCACCTGGAAAGGGGAAGAGACCCAGTACTTC
15	-	TRBV5-1	TRBD1	TRBJ1-2	CASRRGQNNNYGYTF	TGCGCCAGCAGGAGGGGACAGAATAATAACTATGGCTACACCTTC
16	-	TRBV11-2	TRBD2	TRBJ2-1	CASSLDSGGAYNEQFF	TGTGCCAGCAGCTTAGATTCCGGGGGGGCCTACAATGAGCAGTTCTTC
16	-	TRBV7-6	-	TRBJ2-1	CASSLAITGSYNEQFF	TGTGCCAGCAGCTTAGCGATCACCGGGTCCTACAATGAGCAGTTCTTC
15	-	TRBV11-2	-	TRBJ2-7	CASSPPDRHLYEQYF	TGTGCCAGCAGCCCCCCCGACAGACATCTCTACGAGCAGTACTTC
14	-	TRBV15	-	TRBJ1-2	CATSRGPEEGGYTF	TGTGCCACCAGCAGAGGTCCAGAGGAAGGAGGCTACACCTTC
15	-	TRBV5-1	TRBD1	TRBJ2-7	CASSFRQGANYEQYF	TGCGCCAGCAGCTTCAGACAGGGGGCTAACTACGAGCAGTACTTC
12	-	TRBV6-5	-	TRBJ1-6	CASSYRNSPLHF	TGTGCCAGCAGTTATCGGAATTCACCCCTCCACTTT
16	-	TRBV9	-	TRBJ2-3	CASSVGAGASTDTQYF	TGTGCCAGCAGCGTAGGGGCGGGGGCCAGCACAGATACGCAGTATTTT
16	-	TRBV9	-	TRBJ1-5	CASSVPQGSGNQPQHF	TGTGCCAGCAGCGTACCACAGGGTAGTGGCAATCAGCCCCAGCATTTT
11	-	TRBV29-1	-	TRBJ1-1	CSVDRHTEAFF	TGCAGCGTCGACAGACACACTGAAGCTTTCTTT
14	-	TRBV6-1	-	TRBJ1-6	CASSEAQDRSPLHF	TGTGCCAGCAGTGAAGCACAGGATAGATCACCCCTCCACTTT
11	once	TRBV20-1	-	TRBJ2-1	CSASPTPEQFF	TGCAGTGCTAGTCCTACCCCCGAGCAGTTCTTC
14	-	TRBV5-1	TRBD1	TRBJ1-1	CASKLQGSNTEAFF	TGCGCCAGCAAATTACAGGGGTCAAACACTGAAGCTTTCTTT
15	once	TRBV4-1	-	TRBJ1-3	CASSQDRGSGNTIYF	TGCGCCAGCAGCCAAGACAGGGGCTCTGGAAACACCATATATTTT
16	-	TRBV7-2	TRBD1	TRBJ2-1	CASSLGTGAGFYEQFF	TGTGCCAGCAGCTTGGGGACAGGGGCGGGGTTCTATGAGCAGTTCTTC
15	-	TRBV28	-	TRBJ2-1	CASVTPGLPYNEQFF	TGTGCCAGCGTCACCCCAGGGTTACCCTACAATGAGCAGTTCTTC
13	-	TRBV19	TRBD1	TRBJ1-2	CASSVQGSGGYTF	TGTGCCAGTAGTGTACAGGGGAGCGGTGGCTACACCTTC
18	-	TRBV7-8	-	TRBJ2-7	CASSLVVARTGKSYEQYF	TGTGCCAGCAGCTTAGTGGTGGCGAGAACAGGGAAATCCTACGAGCAGTACTTC
16	once	TRBV25-1	TRBD2	TRBJ2-1	CASSERTSGRYNEQFF	TGTGCCAGCAGTGAACGGACTAGCGGGAGGTACAATGAGCAGTTCTTC
14	-	TRBV12-5	-	TRBJ2-1	CASGFSGSYNEQFF	TGTGCTAGTGGTTTTAGCGGTTCCTACAATGAGCAGTTCTTC
17	-	TRBV9	TRBD2	TRBJ2-3	CASSPGLAGAPRDTQYF	TGTGCCAGCAGCCCCGGACTAGCGGGGGCCCCTAGAGATACGCAGTATTTT
18	-	TRBV30	TRBD1	TRBJ1-6	CAWSAPWRGLGENSPLHF	TGTGCCTGGAGTGCCCCTTGGAGGGGGCTGGGAGAAAATTCCCCCCTCCACTTT
16	-	TRBV4-2	-	TRBJ1-2	CASSQDWGRGGYGYTF	TGTGCCAGCAGCCAAGACTGGGGCAGGGGTGGCTATGGCTACACCTTC
12	-	TRBV28	-	TRBJ1-4	CATQQGNEKLFF	TGTGCCACACAACAGGGAAATGAAAAACTGTTTTTT
16	-	TRBV11-2	-	TRBJ1-6	CASSEQLSSYNSPLHF	TGTGCCAGCAGCGAACAGCTAAGCTCCTATAATTCCCCCCTCCACTTT
18	-	TRBV5-1	TRBD2	TRBJ2-1	CASSFPGLAGGYYNEQFF	TGCGCCAGCAGCTTCCCAGGACTAGCGGGAGGGTATTACAATGAGCAGTTCTTC
17	-	TRBV4-1	TRBD2	TRBJ2-7	CASSLRVTSEVGYEQYF	TGCGCCAGCAGCCTCCGGGTTACTAGCGAGGTTGGCTACGAGCAGTACTTC
17	once	TRBV28	TRBD1	TRBJ1-3	CASSLSGQGSSGNTIYF	TGTGCCAGCAGTTTATCGGGACAGGGTAGCTCTGGAAACACCATATATTTT
16	-	TRBV9	TRBD2	TRBJ2-3	CASSVGASGSTDTQYF	TGTGCCAGCAGCGTCGGGGCTAGCGGGTCCACAGATACGCAGTATTTT
17	-	TRBV7-3	TRBD1	TRBJ2-3	CASSLSPLGTGGDTQYF	TGTGCCAGCAGCTTAAGCCCCCTCGGGACAGGGGGTGATACGCAGTATTTT
11	-	TRBV2	TRBD1	TRBJ2-2	CASTQGAKLFF	TGTGCCAGCACGCAGGGGGCGAAGCTGTTTTTT
10	-	TRBV20-1	-	TRBJ2-7	CSVQNHEQYF	TGCAGTGTCCAGAACCACGAGCAGTACTTC
14	-	TRBV5-1	-	TRBJ2-7	CASSFADLTYEQYF	TGCGCCAGCAGCTTTGCAGATTTAACCTACGAGCAGTACTTC
15	-	TRBV4-2	-	TRBJ1-2	CASSLEGIPNYGYTF	TGTGCCAGCAGCCTCGAGGGTATACCAAACTATGGCTACACCTTC
15	-	TRBV27	TRBD1	TRBJ2-2	CASRPSGTGAGELFF	TGTGCCAGCAGACCATCCGGGACAGGGGCCGGGGAGCTGTTTTTT
15	-	TRBV6-1	-	TRBJ1-5	CASSRQLAGDQPQHF	TGTGCCAGCAGTAGACAGCTGGCAGGGGATCAGCCCCAGCATTTT
15	once	TRBV7-9	TRBD1	TRBJ1-2	CASSLAGTGTYGYTF	TGTGCCAGCAGCTTGGCCGGGACAGGGACCTATGGCTACACCTTC
16	-	TRBV27	TRBD2	TRBJ2-2	CASSRTSGIYTGELFF	TGTGCCAGCAGCCGGACTAGCGGGATTTACACCGGGGAGCTGTTTTTT